This entry lists 26 T cell receptor beta chains sequenced from one sample in a study of CD4 T cells in relation to SARS-CoV-2 and coronaviruses. The repertoire was sequenced with immunoSEQ multiplex PCR; TCRdb's copy has only in-frame clones and lacks some. Among tens of thousands of clones listed, less than 85% were seen once. The unexposed donors gave CD4+ T cells in about 2011-2019, prior to COVID-19. Isolation of CD4+ T cells took place after less than twelve days in culture. These TCRs are of unknown antigen specificity. The sequencing sample was made of CD4+ T cells from PBMCs, cultured in vitro. The receptor source for this set is a human donor in good health.

This rearrangement joins TRBV18 to TRBJ2-7; 9 bases line up with TRBD1. This CDR3 spans 14 amino acids. CDR1 is KGHSH and CDR2 is LQKENI in the germline V gene. The ends lost 3 bases at V and 10 bases at J; junction bases unmatched: 10. CDR3 amino acids: CASSPSGTGNTQYF. The CDR3 coding sequence is TGTGCCAGCTCACCTTCCGGGACAGGGAATACCCAGTACTTC.

V gene TRBV5-6 combines with J gene TRBJ2-6; 7 bases match TRBD2. The CDR3 covers 15 residues. V gave up 4 bases and J gave up 1 base; unmatched junction bases: 2. Per the germline V gene, CDR1 is SGHDT and CDR2 is YYEEEE. The CDR3 DNA reads as TGTGCCAGCAGCCGGGGACTATCTGGGGCCAACGTCCTGACTTTC. Amino acid sequence: CASSRGLSGANVLTF.

This clone occurred a few times. The V call is TRBV19, the J call TRBJ2-1; 11 positions agree with TRBD2. This CDR3 spans 15 amino acids. V was clipped by 7 bases and J by 5 bases; unmatched bases: 7. Germline CDR1 and CDR2: LNHDA and SQIVND (reference sequence). The CDR3 reads CASTVTSGANNEQFF. Written as DNA, the CDR3 is TGTGCCAGTACCGTGACTAGCGGGGCCAACAATGAGCAGTTCTTC.

This chain uses TRBV5-1 with TRBJ1-2; D remains ambiguous. V shed 1 base and J shed 4 bases, with 11 bases lying between them. This CDR3 region has 14 residues. Germline V gives CDR1 SGHRS, CDR2 YFSETQ. The CDR3 DNA sequence: TGCGCCAGCAGCTTGAGTCAGGCATCCTATGGCTACACCTTC. It encodes CASSLSQASYGYTF.

This clone came up a few times. This chain connects TRBV6-5 to TRBJ1-6; TRBD1 matches 7 bases. Germline V gene lookup returns CDR1 MNHEY and CDR2 SVGAGI. The V and J ends lost 3 bases and 5 bases, in that order; junction bases with no gene match: 1. The CDR3 runs to 14 residues. CDR3 sequence reads: CASSYDRDNSPLHF. CDR3 nucleotide sequence: TGTGCCAGCAGTTATGACAGGGATAATTCACCCCTCCACTTT.

J is TRBJ2-1 and V is TRBV24-1; either TRBD1 or TRBD2 may fit D (6 bases each). Germline assignment: CDR1 KGHDR and CDR2 SFDVKD. The CDR3 consists of 16 residues. V dropped 2 bases and J dropped 3 bases, with 13 bases sitting between them. This CDR3 is CATSDSMGGRYNEQFF. The CDR3 bases are TGTGCCACCAGTGATTCCATGGGGGGCCGCTACAATGAGCAGTTCTTC.

Written as DNA, the CDR3 is TGTGCCTGGTCCCAGACAGACAATGGCTACACCTTC. Translating it yields CAWSQTDNGYTF. The chain carries TRBV30 and TRBJ1-2; D is possibly TRBD1 (5 bases). V lost 5 bases and J lost 6, with 13 bases in between. The germline V gene encodes CDR1 GTSNPN and CDR2 SVGIG (reference sequence). The CDR3 consists of 12 residues.

CDR3 DNA sequence: TGTGCCAGCAGGGGCAGACAGCCTTACTACGAGCAGTACTTC. Its protein product is CASRGRQPYYEQYF. The rearrangement joins TRBV2 to TRBJ2-7; perhaps TRBD1 as D (5 bases). CDR1 and CDR2 (germline): SNHLY, FYNNEI. Between the trimmed V and J ends, which lost 6 bases and 3 bases, there was a span of 15 bases. The CDR3 has 14 residues.

CDR3 DNA: TGCGCCAGCAGCTTGGAGGGCAGGGCTCATGAAGCTTTCTTT. It encodes CASSLEGRAHEAFF. The rearrangement uses TRBV5-1 and TRBJ1-1; weak D call: TRBD1 (5 bases). CDR1 is SGHRS and CDR2 is YFSETQ in the germline V gene. This CDR3 spans 14 amino acids. Between the trimmed V and J ends, which lost 0 bases and 7 bases, there was a span of 13 bases.

V gene TRBV18 combines with J gene TRBJ2-6; D may be TRBD2 (5 bases). V lost 3 bases and J 0 bases, leaving 6 bases between the germline ends. The CDR3 is 15 amino acids. The germline gives CDR1 KGHSH, CDR2 LQKENI. The CDR3 nucleotides read TGTGCCAGCTCACCCGGGATCTCTGGGGCCAACGTCCTGACTTTC. This sequence encodes CASSPGISGANVLTF.

This clone has a single count. The chain couples TRBV5-4 to TRBJ2-2; D call uncertain. V was shortened by 0 bases and J by 2 bases, with 8 bases between the two germline ends. The CDR3 covers 15 residues. CDR1 is SGHNT, CDR2 YYREEE, per germline (reference sequence). CDR3 DNA sequence: TGTGCCAGCAGCTTGGGTTCAGTAAACACCGGGGAGCTGTTTTTT. This gives the protein CASSLGSVNTGELFF.

The chain has TRBV7-7 and TRBJ2-1; D possibly uses TRBD1 or TRBD2 (7 bases each). This CDR3 has 17 residues. With 1 base removed from V and 5 bases from J, the gap between germline ends came to 18 bases. CDR1 and CDR2 (germline): SSHAT, FNYEAQ (reference sequence). CDR3 residues: CASSLGGRGGPNNEQFF. The CDR3 DNA is TGTGCCAGCAGCTTAGGCGGCAGGGGGGGTCCGAACAATGAGCAGTTCTTC.

V gene TRBV5-1 combines with J gene TRBJ2-1, with 10 bases lining up with TRBD1. V shed 0 bases, J shed 7 bases, and the junction held 7 bases outside the gene matches. The CDR3 sequence is 16 residues long. Germline CDR1 reads SGHRS; CDR2 reads YFSETQ. CDR3 region: CASSLAPGQGWNEQFF. In nucleotides, the CDR3 is TGCGCCAGCAGCTTGGCGCCGGGACAGGGGTGGAATGAGCAGTTCTTC.

V usage is TRBV5-1 and J usage is TRBJ1-4; 9 bases fit TRBD1. CDR1 is SGHRS and CDR2 is YFSETQ in the germline V gene. Trimming at V came to 2 bases and at J to 5 bases, leaving 4 bases not matched to a gene. The CDR3 is 15 residues long. CDR3 sequence: CASSFTGTGNEKLFF. CDR3 bases: TGCGCCAGCAGCTTTACCGGGACAGGGAATGAAAAACTGTTTTTT.

This chain links TRBV20-1 with TRBJ1-2, with 7 bases matching TRBD1. In germline, CDR1 is DFQATT, CDR2 SNEGSKA (reference sequence). Losses at the gene ends were 3 bases for V and 4 bases for J; bases not matched to a gene: 14. This CDR3 has 16 amino acids. Here the CDR3 reads CSASSRDSGDFYGYTF. CDR3 DNA sequence: TGCAGTGCTAGTTCTCGGGACAGTGGTGACTTCTATGGCTACACCTTC.

The chain employs TRBV7-2 and TRBJ1-2; the match to TRBD1 covers 8 bases. CDR3 size: 14 residues. J gave up 4 bases and V 8 bases, and 9 bases lay outside the gene matches. Germline CDR1 and CDR2: SGHTA and FQGNSA. Here the CDR3 DNA reads TGTGCCAGCGGCGCCGACAGGGGTGCCTATGGCTACACCTTC. Its protein is CASGADRGAYGYTF.

The chain couples TRBV24-1 to TRBJ2-2, with D uncertain. Trimming shortened V by 3 bases and J by 11 bases, and 18 bases separated the two germline ends. The CDR3 runs 15 residues. Germline V CDR1 and CDR2: KGHDR, SFDVKD. This chain's CDR3 is CATSDTIGPKAELFF. The CDR3 coding sequence is TGTGCCACCAGTGATACAATCGGGCCCAAAGCAGAGCTGTTTTTT.

V gene TRBV3-1 (or the pseudogene TRBV3-2) combines with J gene TRBJ2-5; TRBD2 is a possible D gene (6 bases). This CDR3 comprises 14 residues. Germline V CDR1 and CDR2: LGHDT, YNNKEL (reference sequence). V gave up 1 base and J gave up 3 bases, with 9 bases separating them. In nucleotides, the CDR3 is TGTGCCAGCAGCCAAGGGACTAATGAAGAGACCCAGTACTTC. This translates into CASSQGTNEETQYF.

The V gene is TRBV5-8, the J gene TRBJ2-5, with 7 positions matching TRBD1. The CDR3 consists of 15 residues. Losses at the gene ends were 2 bases for V and 0 bases for J; bases not matched to a gene: 4. Germline-derived CDR1 and CDR2 are SGHTS and YDEGEE. CDR3 DNA sequence: TGTGCCAGCAGCTTACAGGGGAACTACCAAGAGACCCAGTACTTC. The encoded protein is CASSLQGNYQETQYF.

The rearrangement joins TRBV11-3 to TRBJ2-1; D unclear. V lost 0 bases, J lost 7 bases, and 7 bases lay in between. The CDR3 covers 13 residues. Germline V gene data show CDR1 as SGHNT and CDR2 as YENEEA. CDR3 DNA: TGTGCCAGCAGCTTAGACCTGGGGAATGAGCAGTTCTTC. Encoded protein: CASSLDLGNEQFF.

The chain uses TRBV2 and TRBJ1-6, with D unresolved. The germline CDR1 and CDR2 sequences are SNHLY and FYNNEI. The germline V and J ends were trimmed by 4 bases and 6 bases, with 7 bases remaining between them. The CDR3 is 13 amino acids. The CDR3 here is CASSGPPNSPLHF. As DNA, the CDR3 is TGTGCCAGCAGTGGACCCCCTAATTCACCCCTCCACTTT.

The chain links TRBV2 to TRBJ1-2; 9 bases fit TRBD1. The ends lost 6 bases at V and 8 bases at J; junction bases unmatched: 13. Germline CDR1 and CDR2: SNHLY and FYNNEI. CDR3 length: 15 amino acids. The CDR3 region has the DNA TGTGCCAGCAGACCCATGGGACAGGGTTGGGGCGGCTACACCTTC. It codes for CASRPMGQGWGGYTF.

V gene TRBV9 combines with J gene TRBJ2-3; 14 nucleotides line up with TRBD2. The V and J ends lost 4 bases and 4 bases, in that order; junction bases with no gene match: 20. The CDR3 length is 21 residues. CDR1 and CDR2 from the germline V gene are SGDLS and YYNGEE. The CDR3 sequence: CASSPIAGQARLAGGPDTQYF. The CDR3 DNA sequence: TGTGCCAGCAGCCCGATCGCGGGACAGGCCCGACTAGCGGGAGGGCCAGATACGCAGTATTTT.

This chain connects TRBV27 to TRBJ2-7; 9 positions agree with TRBD1. The CDR3 spans 16 residues. The J segment lost 3 bases and the V segment lost 2 bases, leaving 8 bases of the junction unmatched. Germline CDR1 MNHEY, CDR2 SMNVEV (reference sequence). The DNA for the CDR3 is TGTGCCAGCAGTTTAAACTTCGGGACAGGGCTCTACGAGCAGTACTTC. This gives the protein CASSLNFGTGLYEQYF.

The chain joins TRBV7-9 to TRBJ1-2; no reliable D call. Between the trimmed V and J ends, which lost 0 bases and 7 bases, there was a span of 6 bases. CDR1 and CDR2 from the germline V gene are SEHNR and FQNEAQ (reference sequence). The CDR3 totals 12 residues. The CDR3 spells CASSLAGSGYTF. For the CDR3, the DNA is TGTGCCAGCAGCTTAGCGGGCAGTGGCTACACCTTC.

The V and J genes are TRBV10-3 and TRBJ1-1, with no clear D. Between the trimmed V and J ends, which lost 8 bases and 6 bases, there was a span of 16 bases. The length of the CDR3 is 13 residues. Germline lookup yields CDR1 ENHRY and CDR2 SYGVKD. The CDR3 DNA reads as TGTGCCATCGTTCGCACCCTCGGGGCTGAAGCTTTCTTT. Amino acids: CAIVRTLGAEAFF.